This T cell receptor (beta chain) was observed in a study of beta chain features in type 1 diabetes. For the study at large: Patients looked much like healthy donors when it came to age, gender and cell yields.

CD45RO/CCR7/CD25/CD127/CD95/CD27 staining was used to isolate CD4+ naive, central memory, regulatory and stem cell-like memory cells by sorting. The isolated RNA, all of it, was reverse transcribed, so expressed TCRB transcripts were what got sequenced. Libraries were prepared by immunoSEQ multiplex PCR; TCRdb keeps only in-frame clonotypes and omits some of them. The sample has roughly 140,000 clones; 7.5% to 10% are singletons. CDR3 length equals 14 residues. CDR1 and CDR2 (germline): MDHEN, SYDVKM. V was trimmed by 7 bases and J by 4 bases, leaving 16 bases between them. The receptor was isolated from a young man in good health. The chain joins TRBV28 to TRBJ1-2, with D perhaps matching TRBD1 (6 bases). Source material: central memory CD4+ T cells from blood. The CDR3 nucleotides read TGTGCCAGCAAACGCAGGGGCGCGGGCTATGGCTACACCTTC. It translates to CASKRRGAGYGYTF.